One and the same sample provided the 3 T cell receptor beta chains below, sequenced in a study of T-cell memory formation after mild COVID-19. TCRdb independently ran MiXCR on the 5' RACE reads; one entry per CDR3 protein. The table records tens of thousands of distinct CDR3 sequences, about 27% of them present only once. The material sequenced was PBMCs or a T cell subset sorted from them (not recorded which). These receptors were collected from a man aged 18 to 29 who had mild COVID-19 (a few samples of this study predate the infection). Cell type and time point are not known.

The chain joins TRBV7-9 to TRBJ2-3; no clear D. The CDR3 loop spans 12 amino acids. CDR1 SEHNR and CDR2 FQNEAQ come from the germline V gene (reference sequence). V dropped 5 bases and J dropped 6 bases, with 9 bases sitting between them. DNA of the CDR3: TGTGCCAGCAGCCCCCGAAGCGATACGCAGTATTTT. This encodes CASSPRSDTQYF. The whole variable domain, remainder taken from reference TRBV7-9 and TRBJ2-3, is DTGVSQNPRHKITKRGQNVTFRCDPISEHNRLYWYRQTLGQGPEFLTYFQNEAQLEKSRLLSDRFSAERPKGSFSTLEIQRTEQGDSAMYLCASSPRSDTQYFGPGTRLTVL.

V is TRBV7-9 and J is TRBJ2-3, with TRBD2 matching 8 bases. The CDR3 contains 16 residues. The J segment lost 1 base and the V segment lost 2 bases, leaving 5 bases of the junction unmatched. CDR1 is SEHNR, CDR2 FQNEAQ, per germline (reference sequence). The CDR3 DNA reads TGTGCCAGCAGCTTAAGGAGTAGCGGGGGCACAGATACGCAGTATTTT. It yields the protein CASSLRSSGGTDTQYF.

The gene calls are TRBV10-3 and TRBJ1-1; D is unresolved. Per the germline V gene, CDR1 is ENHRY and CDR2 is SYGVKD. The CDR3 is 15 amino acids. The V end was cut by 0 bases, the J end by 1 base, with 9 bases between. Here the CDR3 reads CAISESGLRNTEAFF. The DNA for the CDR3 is TGTGCCATCAGTGAGTCTGGGCTCAGGAACACTGAAGCTTTCTTT.